This T cell receptor beta chain emerged from a study of technical replicates of blood from a few donors. TCRdb's table, derived via immunoSEQ multiplex PCR, lists solely in-frame clones and lacks some. The data contain about 100,000 clones, 85% to 95% of them seen just once; the ten biggest clones take up 0.34%. From germline, CDR1 is KGHSH and CDR2 LQKENI. V was shortened by 2 bases and J by 5 bases, with 10 bases between the two germline ends. This CDR3 is 14 amino acids long. Specimen: T cells isolated from PBMCs. The receptor comes from a human donor in good health. The chain is built from TRBV18 and TRBJ2-4; weak D call: TRBD1 (6 bases). The CDR3 loop is CASSPAQGQNIQYF. CDR3 nucleotides: TGTGCCAGCTCACCAGCTCAGGGGCAAAACATTCAGTACTTC.